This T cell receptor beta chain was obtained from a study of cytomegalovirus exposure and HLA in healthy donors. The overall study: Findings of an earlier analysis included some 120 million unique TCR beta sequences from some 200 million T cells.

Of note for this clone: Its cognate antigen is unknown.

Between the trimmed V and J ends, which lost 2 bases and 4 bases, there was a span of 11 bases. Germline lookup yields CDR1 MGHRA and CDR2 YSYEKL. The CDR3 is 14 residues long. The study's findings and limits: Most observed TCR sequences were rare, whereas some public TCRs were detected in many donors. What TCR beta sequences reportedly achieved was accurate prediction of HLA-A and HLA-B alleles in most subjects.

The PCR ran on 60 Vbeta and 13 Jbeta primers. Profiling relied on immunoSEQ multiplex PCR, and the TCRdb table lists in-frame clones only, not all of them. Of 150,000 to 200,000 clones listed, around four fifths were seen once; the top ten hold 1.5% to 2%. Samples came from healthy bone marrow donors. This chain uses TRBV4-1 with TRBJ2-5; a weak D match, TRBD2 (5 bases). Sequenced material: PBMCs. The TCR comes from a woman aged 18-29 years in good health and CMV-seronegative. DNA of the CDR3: TGCGCCAGCAGCCAATACTCTGAGGGAGAGACCCAGTACTTC. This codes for CASSQYSEGETQYF.